The next 6 T cell receptor beta chains were all read from a single sample in a study of blood T cells in healthy people across ages. For the second PCR, which ran for roughly 6 to 11 cycles, a sample-barcoded 5' primer and a J-beta primer mix were used. TCRdb reprocessed the 5' RACE reads with MiXCR, giving one entry per CDR3 protein. The table records some 1.8 million distinct CDR3 sequences, roughly 43% of them present only once. What was sequenced was blood. These receptors all come from a human donor in good health.

This rearrangement joins TRBV27 to TRBJ2-1, with 7 bases aligning to TRBD2. After removal of 5 bases from V and 1 base from J, the junction contained 11 bases not matched to a gene. CDR3 length: 17 residues. Germline V gives CDR1 MNHEY, CDR2 SMNVEV (reference sequence). For the CDR3, the DNA is TGTGCCAGCAGTCCCGATCTACCGGGACTATCCTACAATGAGCAGTTCTTC. It translates to CASSPDLPGLSYNEQFF.

The rearrangement uses TRBV21-1 and TRBJ2-7. TRBV21-1 is labeled a pseudogene. The CDR3 sequence is 17 residues long. The CDR3 loop reads CASSNLIPNSSSYEQYF. The CDR3 nucleotides read TGTGCCAGCAGCAATCTTATTCCTAATTCGAGCTCCTACGAGCAGTACTTC.

J is TRBJ2-1 and V is TRBV24-1; D may be TRBD2 (6 bases). Trimming cost V 9 bases and J 10 bases, with 12 bases left between them. The CDR3 has 11 amino acids. The germline gives CDR1 KGHDR, CDR2 SFDVKD. CDR3 amino acids: CATWGSGEQFF. The CDR3 region has the DNA TGTGCCACCTGGGGTAGCGGCGAGCAGTTCTTC.

This clonotype was found a few times. The J gene is TRBJ1-4, the V gene TRBV4-3; 7 nucleotides agree with TRBD1. Germline V gene sequence: CDR1 LGHNA, CDR2 YSLEER. The CDR3 extends over 15 amino acids. The V segment lost 3 bases and the J segment 8 bases; nucleotides outside the gene matches: 9. The CDR3 loop is CASSHVRGLTEKLFF. CDR3 in DNA: TGCGCCAGCAGCCACGTAAGGGGGCTAACCGAAAAACTGTTTTTT.

The V call is TRBV28, the J call TRBJ2-5; 9 bases map to TRBD1. Germline V gene data show CDR1 as MDHEN and CDR2 as SYDVKM. V lost 6 bases, J lost 4 bases, and 6 bases stayed unmatched. The CDR3 runs 14 residues. In nucleotides, the CDR3 is TGTGCCAGCAGGAACAGGGGGCAGAGAGAGACCCAGTACTTC. Encoded protein: CASRNRGQRETQYF.

The gene calls are TRBV5-1 and TRBJ2-3; D is unresolved. CDR1 and CDR2 from the germline V gene are SGHRS and YFSETQ. Trimming took 4 bases from V and 0 from J, leaving 15 bases between them. The CDR3 length is 16 residues. The CDR3 spells CASSLFSFTSTDTQYF. In DNA form, the CDR3 reads TGCGCCAGCAGCCTATTCAGTTTTACTAGCACAGATACGCAGTATTTT.